Following are 19 T cell receptor beta chains from one sample sequenced in a study of shared clonotypes between healthy human individuals. The method was immunoSEQ multiplex PCR; TCRdb's version includes in-frame clones alone and lacks a portion of them. The sample has roughly 520,000 clones; approximately 94% are singletons. Sequencing was performed on naive CD4+ T cells sorted from blood. The subset here: CD45RA+ positively selected. Receptors originate from a woman between 25 and 40 years old in good health.

This rearrangement joins TRBV5-1 to TRBJ2-7, with D possibly being TRBD1 (6 bases). Between the trimmed V and J ends, which lost 4 bases and 3 bases, there was a span of 8 bases. This CDR3 is 12 amino acids long. Germline assignment: CDR1 SGHRS and CDR2 YFSETQ. CDR3 sequence reads: CASSMDSYEQYF. The CDR3 bases are TGCGCCAGCAGCATGGACAGCTACGAGCAGTACTTC.

The V and J genes are TRBV5-1 and TRBJ1-1; no definite D call. Looked up from germline, CDR1 is SGHRS and CDR2 is YFSETQ. The CDR3 has 14 amino acids. V dropped 4 bases and J dropped 1 base, with 11 bases sitting between them. CDR3 loop: CASSPQTGNTEAFF. CDR3 in DNA: TGCGCCAGCAGCCCCCAGACTGGGAACACTGAAGCTTTCTTT. Drawing the rest from reference TRBV5-1 and TRBJ1-1, the complete variable domain is KAGVTQTPRYLIKTRGQQVTLSCSPISGHRSVSWYQQTPGQGLQFLFEYFSETQRNKGNFPGRFSGRQFSNSRSEMNVSTLELGDSALYLCASSPQTGNTEAFFGQGTRLTVV.

The chain recombines TRBV5-6 with TRBJ2-7; no clear D. V was trimmed by 4 bases and J by 0 bases, leaving 11 bases between them. The CDR3 length is 14 residues. Germline CDR1 reads SGHDT; CDR2 reads YYEEEE. DNA of the CDR3: TGTGCCAGCAGCCCTCGACTGGACTCCTACGAGCAGTACTTC. Its protein product is CASSPRLDSYEQYF.

The chain has TRBV28 and TRBJ1-5; maybe TRBD1 (6 bases). The germline V gene has CDR1 MDHEN and CDR2 SYDVKM. Trimming cost V 4 bases and J 2 bases, with 15 bases left between them. The CDR3 extends over 16 amino acids. This CDR3 reads CASSSIGGVGNQPQHF. Here the CDR3 DNA reads TGTGCCAGCAGTTCAATAGGGGGTGTGGGCAATCAGCCCCAGCATTTT.

The chain links TRBV27 to TRBJ2-7; D perhaps matches TRBD2 (5 bases). The CDR3 extends over 15 amino acids. The V end lost 0 bases, the J end lost 2 bases, and 11 bases lay between the germline ends. Germline V gives CDR1 MNHEY, CDR2 SMNVEV (reference sequence). The CDR3 protein is CASSLSARRPYEQYF. Here the CDR3 DNA reads TGTGCCAGCAGTTTATCGGCCAGGAGGCCCTACGAGCAGTACTTC.

This sequence joins TRBV4-1 and TRBJ2-2; weak D call: TRBD2 (6 bases). Per germline, CDR1 MGHRA and CDR2 YSYEKL. The CDR3 spans 12 residues. Deletions cut 5 bases from V and 6 bases from J, with 7 bases between. The CDR3 nucleotides read TGCGCCAGCAGCGGGAGGCCCGGGGAGCTGTTTTTT. Translation gives CASSGRPGELFF.

The chain combines TRBV7-3 with TRBJ2-3; TRBD2 is a possible D gene (5 bases). In germline, CDR1 is SGHTA, CDR2 FQGTGA. The CDR3 has 13 amino acids. Trimming pared 5 bases from V and 5 bases from J, leaving 11 bases between. CDR3 residues: CASSIGREDTQYF. CDR3 bases: TGTGCCAGCAGCATTGGACGGGAAGATACGCAGTATTTT.

The genes are TRBV2 and TRBJ2-5; D ambiguous. This CDR3 region has 10 residues. Deletions cut 7 bases from V and 9 bases from J, with 9 bases between. Germline V CDR1 and CDR2: SNHLY, FYNNEI. The DNA for the CDR3 is TGTGCCAGCAAGACCGGGCCCCAGTACTTC. Its translation: CASKTGPQYF.

The rearrangement links TRBV10-3 to TRBJ2-1; D perhaps matches TRBD1 (6 bases). Germline V gene data show CDR1 as ENHRY and CDR2 as SYGVKD. This CDR3 is 19 amino acids long. Trimming removed 0 bases at V and 0 bases at J, with 18 bases between. CDR3 bases: TGTGCCATCAGTGAGTCGTCCGCCGGACAGACCGACTCCTACAATGAGCAGTTCTTC. Translating it yields CAISESSAGQTDSYNEQFF.

V is TRBV6-1 and J is TRBJ2-7; D perhaps matches TRBD1 (6 bases). The CDR3 is 15 amino acids. From germline, CDR1 is MNHNS and CDR2 SASEGT. Trimming removed 6 bases at V and 4 bases at J, with 19 bases between. The CDR3 loop is CASSKDSGHFYEQYF. For the CDR3, the DNA is TGTGCCAGCAGCAAGGACAGCGGACACTTTTACGAGCAGTACTTC.

The chain couples TRBV2 to TRBJ2-3; 10 nucleotides align to TRBD1. The CDR3 is 15 residues long. J lost 2 bases, V lost 6 bases, and 5 bases had no gene match. The germline gives CDR1 SNHLY, CDR2 FYNNEI. CDR3 sequence (DNA): TGTGCCAGCAGCGGACAGGGGGGACCCACAGATACGCAGTATTTT. Translation gives CASSGQGGPTDTQYF.

This chain links TRBV6-1 with TRBJ2-7; D is ambiguous. The CDR3 covers 13 residues. The V and J ends lost 8 bases and 3 bases respectively, with 14 bases between them. CDR1 MNHNS and CDR2 SASEGT come from the germline V gene. DNA for the CDR3: TGTGCCAGCGGCCTTGACCAGGTCTACGAGCAGTACTTC. The encoded protein is CASGLDQVYEQYF.

The chain joins TRBV18 to TRBJ2-7, with D perhaps matching TRBD2 (5 bases). The CDR3 loop spans 13 amino acids. Trimming took 6 bases from V and 0 from J, leaving 9 bases between them. Germline CDR1 and CDR2: KGHSH and LQKENI. CDR3 amino acids: CASSDGNSYEQYF. In nucleotides, the CDR3 is TGTGCCAGCTCGGACGGGAACTCCTACGAGCAGTACTTC.

This chain uses TRBV10-1 with TRBJ2-2, with D unclear. Trimming removed 5 bases from V and 4 bases from J, with 8 bases in between. The CDR3 loop spans 13 amino acids. Germline CDR1 is WNHNN and CDR2 is SYGVQD (reference sequence). The CDR3 here is CASSRQTTGELFF. The DNA of the CDR3 is TGCGCCAGCAGTCGGCAGACCACCGGGGAGCTGTTTTTT.

V gene TRBV27 combines with J gene TRBJ2-7, with a tentative D call TRBD2 (5 bases). V gave up 0 bases and J gave up 7 bases, with 19 bases separating them. The CDR3 spans 16 residues. CDR1 and CDR2 from the germline V gene are MNHEY and SMNVEV (reference sequence). CDR3: CASSLSRLTTSGEQYF. The CDR3 DNA reads as TGTGCCAGCAGTTTATCTCGACTAACTACTTCGGGGGAGCAGTACTTC.

V usage is TRBV6-1 and J usage is TRBJ2-7, with 9 bases aligning to TRBD2. Germline V lookup: CDR1 MNHNS, CDR2 SASEGT. The V segment lost 6 bases and the J segment 3 bases; nucleotides outside the gene matches: 6. The CDR3 has 14 amino acids. CDR3 in DNA: TGTGCCAGCAGGGCTAGCGGGAACCTCTACGAGCAGTACTTC. Protein product: CASRASGNLYEQYF.

The V call is TRBV28, the J call TRBJ1-1; D unclear. This CDR3 has 15 residues. V lost 3 bases and J 1 base, leaving 12 bases between the germline ends. Germline values: CDR1 MDHEN, CDR2 SYDVKM. CDR3 residues: CASSFVGRENTEAFF. DNA for the CDR3: TGTGCCAGCAGTTTTGTAGGTCGGGAGAACACTGAAGCTTTCTTT.

The chain is built from TRBV10-2 and TRBJ2-3, with TRBD1 matching 9 bases. Germline V gene sequence: CDR1 WSHSY, CDR2 SAAADI. V lost 0 bases and J lost 3; bases outside the gene matches: 4. This CDR3 region has 16 residues. CDR3 amino acids: CASSESGTGRTDTQYF. In DNA, the CDR3 is TGCGCCAGCAGTGAGTCGGGGACAGGGAGGACAGATACGCAGTATTTT.

This chain uses TRBV10-3 with TRBJ1-2; 7 bases are a match to TRBD1. The CDR3 has 13 residues. From germline, CDR1 is ENHRY and CDR2 SYGVKD. V lost 2 bases, J lost 4 bases, and 1 base stayed unmatched. The CDR3 loop is CAISEGTAYGYTF. The DNA of the CDR3 is TGTGCCATCAGTGAGGGGACAGCCTATGGCTACACCTTC.